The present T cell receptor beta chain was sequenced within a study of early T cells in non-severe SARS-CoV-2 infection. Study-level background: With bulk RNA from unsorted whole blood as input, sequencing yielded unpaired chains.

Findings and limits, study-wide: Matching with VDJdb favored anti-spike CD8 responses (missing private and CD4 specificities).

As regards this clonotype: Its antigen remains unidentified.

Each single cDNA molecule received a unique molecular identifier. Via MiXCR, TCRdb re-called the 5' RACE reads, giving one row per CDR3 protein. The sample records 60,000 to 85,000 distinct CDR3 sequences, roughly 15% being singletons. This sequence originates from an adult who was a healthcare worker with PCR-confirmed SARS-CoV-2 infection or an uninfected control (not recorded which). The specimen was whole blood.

This CDR3 reads CASPSSDRRNTEAFF. The CDR3 DNA reads TGTGCCAGCCCCTCGTCCGACAGGAGGAACACTGAAGCTTTCTTT. This chain links TRBV28 with TRBJ1-1, with D possibly matching TRBD1 (6 bases). The V gene's germline CDR1 is MDHEN and CDR2 SYDVKM. Trimming removed 8 bases at V and 1 base at J, with 17 bases between. The CDR3 extends over 15 amino acids.